The 15 T cell receptor beta chains below come from one sample, sequenced in a study of somatic mutations in cytotoxic T cells in rheumatoid arthritis. This table comes from immunoSEQ multiplex PCR, and its TCRdb copy is limited to in-frame clones, with some not included. The repertoire holds approximately 30,000 clones, with 82% as singletons. Specimen: CD8+ T cells sorted from blood. All receptors derive from a man aged 45-65 years in good health.

This rearrangement joins TRBV10-3 to TRBJ2-7; D remains unclear. The length of the CDR3 is 14 residues. V lost 1 base to trimming and J lost 3 bases, with 10 bases between them. Germline V gene sequence: CDR1 ENHRY, CDR2 SYGVKD. The CDR3 protein is CAISEYSNHYEQYF. The CDR3 nucleotides are TGTGCCATCAGTGAGTATAGCAATCACTACGAGCAGTACTTC.

The chain is built from TRBV5-1 and TRBJ2-4; D remains ambiguous. Germline V gene data show CDR1 as SGHRS and CDR2 as YFSETQ. Deletions cut 2 bases from V and 8 bases from J, with 17 bases between. The CDR3 covers 15 residues. The CDR3 region has the DNA TGCGCCAGCAGCTTATCCGGGTCGGCCCTGGACATTCAGTACTTC. This encodes CASSLSGSALDIQYF.

V gene TRBV7-9 combines with J gene TRBJ2-7, with D perhaps matching TRBD2 (5 bases). V gave up 3 bases and J gave up 5 bases, with 8 bases separating them. Germline V CDR1 and CDR2: SEHNR, FQNEAQ (reference sequence). The CDR3 extends over 12 amino acids. The CDR3 nucleotides read TGTGCCAGCAGCTTCCCCGGGAACGAGCAGTACTTC. This codes for CASSFPGNEQYF.

J is TRBJ2-7 and V is TRBV7-6; 10 bases line up with TRBD2. The CDR3 loop spans 14 amino acids. In germline, CDR1 is SGHVS, CDR2 FNYEAQ. After removal of 2 bases from V and 6 bases from J, the junction contained 4 bases not matched to a gene. CDR3 loop: CASSLTSGNAEQYF. CDR3 nucleotides: TGTGCCAGCAGCTTAACTAGCGGGAACGCCGAGCAGTACTTC.

This clone was observed a few times. The CDR3 nucleotides are TGTGCCAACTGGCGGGGGGACCGTTATGGCTACACCTTC. This translates into CANWRGDRYGYTF. This chain links TRBV10-3 with TRBJ1-2; possible D gene TRBD1, 5 bases. CDR3 length equals 13 residues. Germline values: CDR1 ENHRY, CDR2 SYGVKD. Trimming shortened V by 10 bases and J by 5 bases, and 17 bases separated the two germline ends.

This clone turned up a few times. The genes are TRBV9 and TRBJ2-7, with D perhaps TRBD2 (6 bases). Trimming cost V 1 base and J 0 bases, with 11 bases left between them. The CDR3 contains 15 residues. Germline values: CDR1 SGDLS, CDR2 YYNGEE. The CDR3 protein is CASSVTSSSSYEQYF. CDR3 DNA: TGTGCCAGCAGCGTAACTAGCAGCAGCTCCTACGAGCAGTACTTC.

The gene calls are TRBV5-1 and TRBJ2-7; D tentatively reads TRBD1 or TRBD2 (6 bases each). Trimming removed 3 bases from V and 0 bases from J, with 13 bases in between. This CDR3 spans 15 amino acids. The V gene's germline CDR1 is SGHRS and CDR2 YFSETQ. CDR3 nucleotides: TGCGCCAGCAGCTGGGGGGCCTACCTCTCCTACGAGCAGTACTTC. It encodes CASSWGAYLSYEQYF.

The V gene is TRBV5-6, the J gene TRBJ1-2; no clear D. Germline CDR1 SGHDT, CDR2 YYEEEE. This CDR3 has 13 amino acids. Trimming left V 4 bases short and J 8 bases short, with 15 bases between. Here the CDR3 DNA reads TGTGCCAGCAGCGGCCCACTGTGGAACGGCTACACCTTC. Residues: CASSGPLWNGYTF.

This clone has just a few counts. The rearrangement joins TRBV7-2 to TRBJ2-1; weak D call: TRBD2 (6 bases). This CDR3 region has 15 residues. The V gene's germline CDR1 is SGHTA and CDR2 FQGNSA. V dropped 3 bases and J dropped 2 bases, with 11 bases sitting between them. In DNA form, the CDR3 reads TGTGCCAGCAGCTTCCGGGAGTACACCTACAATGAGCAGTTCTTC. Protein sequence: CASSFREYTYNEQFF.

The chain joins TRBV25-1 to TRBJ1-2; D uncertain. Germline CDR1 reads MGHDK; CDR2 reads SYGVNS. V gave up 10 bases and J gave up 4 bases, with 13 bases separating them. The CDR3 covers 12 residues. CDR3 in amino acids: CATQGGSYGYTF. CDR3 bases: TGTGCCACCCAAGGAGGAAGCTATGGCTACACCTTC.

The genes are TRBV12-5 and TRBJ2-1; the match to TRBD2 covers 10 bases. CDR1 and CDR2 from the germline V gene are LGHNT and FRNRAP. The CDR3 sequence is 15 residues long. The J segment lost 3 bases and the V segment lost 1 base, leaving 0 bases of the junction unmatched. The CDR3: CASGLGLAGYNEQFF. As DNA, the CDR3 is TGTGCTAGTGGTTTGGGACTAGCGGGCTACAATGAGCAGTTCTTC.

This clone was observed once. The V and J genes are TRBV5-1 and TRBJ2-1; TRBD1 matches at 11 bases. The CDR3 sequence is 14 residues long. Germline assignment: CDR1 SGHRS and CDR2 YFSETQ. Trimming took 4 bases from V and 7 from J; bases not matched to a gene: 4. CDR3 region: CASSVGQGVNEQFF. CDR3 in DNA: TGCGCCAGCAGCGTGGGACAGGGGGTGAATGAGCAGTTCTTC.

This sequence joins TRBV7-9 and TRBJ2-1; D possibly uses TRBD1 or TRBD2 (5 bases each). V lost 5 bases, J lost 2 bases, and 13 bases lay in between. Per the germline V gene, CDR1 is SEHNR and CDR2 is FQNEAQ (reference sequence). There are 15 residues in the CDR3. The CDR3 here is CASSPRDGAYNEQFF. The CDR3 DNA reads TGTGCCAGCAGCCCCCGGGACGGGGCCTACAATGAGCAGTTCTTC.

This chain connects TRBV7-9 to TRBJ2-1; the D gene is possibly TRBD1 (5 bases). CDR1 SEHNR and CDR2 FQNEAQ come from the germline V gene (reference sequence). V was clipped by 1 base and J by 8 bases, with 6 bases between them. The CDR3 contains 12 residues. The CDR3 DNA reads TGTGCCAGCAGCTTAGAAGGGGATGAGCAGTTCTTC. This encodes CASSLEGDEQFF.

CDR3 in DNA: TGTGCCAGCAGCCAGACAGGGACGAACACCGGGGAGCTGTTTTTT. Protein sequence: CASSQTGTNTGELFF. J is TRBJ2-2 and V is TRBV6-4; TRBD1 matches 7 bases. Trimming at V came to 6 bases and at J to 0 bases, leaving 4 bases not matched to a gene. Germline-derived CDR1 and CDR2 are MRHNA and SNTAGT. The CDR3 is made up of 15 amino acids.